This TCR beta chain stems from a study of lymphopenia after photon versus proton radiotherapy. Study observations and caveats: After lymphocyte nadir, photon-treated repertoires showed oligoclonal expansion, especially CD8+ Temra.

Trimming took off 4 bases at V and 4 bases at J, with 17 bases between the two ends. CDR3 size: 15 residues. Looked up from germline, CDR1 is SGHKS and CDR2 is YYEKEE (reference sequence). This table comes from immunoSEQ multiplex PCR, and its TCRdb copy is limited to in-frame clones, with some not included. This table has 50,000 to 60,000 clones, more than 85% appearing once. This clone came up a few times. Its target is unknown. This chain joins TRBV5-5 and TRBJ1-1; D may be TRBD1 (5 bases). The specimen was peripheral blood, collected from a patient treated with photon-based radiotherapy. The TCR comes from a woman in her thirties or forties with cholangiocarcinoma. Here the CDR3 DNA reads TGTGCCAGCAGCCGAGGGGCAGGGTTGACCACTGAAGCTTTCTTT. Translating it yields CASSRGAGLTTEAFF.